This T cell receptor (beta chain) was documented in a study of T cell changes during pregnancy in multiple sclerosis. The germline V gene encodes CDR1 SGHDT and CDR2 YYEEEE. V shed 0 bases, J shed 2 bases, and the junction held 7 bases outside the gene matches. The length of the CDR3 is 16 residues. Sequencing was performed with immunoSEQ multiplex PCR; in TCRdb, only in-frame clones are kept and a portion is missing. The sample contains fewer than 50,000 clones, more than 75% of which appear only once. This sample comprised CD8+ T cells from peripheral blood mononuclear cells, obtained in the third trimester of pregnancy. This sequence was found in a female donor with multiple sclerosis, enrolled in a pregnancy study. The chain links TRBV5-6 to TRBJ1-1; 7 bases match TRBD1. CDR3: CASSLGNKGANTEAFF. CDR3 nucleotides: TGTGCCAGCAGCTTGGGGAACAAGGGGGCCAACACTGAAGCTTTCTTT. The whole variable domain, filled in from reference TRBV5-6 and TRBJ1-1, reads DAGVTQSPTHLIKTRGQQVTLRCSPKSGHDTVSWYQQALGQGPQFIFQYYEEEERQRGNFPDRFSGHQFPNYSSELNVNALLLGDSALYLCASSLGNKGANTEAFFGQGTRLTVV.